Included here is one T cell receptor beta chain sequence, with context. The data were taken from a study of blood T cells in healthy people across ages. Healthy Russian Caucasian donors spanned ages roughly 6 to 90 years. Then a second PCR, running about 7 to 11 cycles, was carried out with a sample-barcoded 5' primer and a J-beta primer mix. Using its own MiXCR run on the 5' RACE reads, TCRdb lists one record per CDR3 protein. This sample carries 700,000 or so distinct CDR3 sequences, about 20% of them seen once, and the ten largest clones take around 22%. The CDR3 is 15 amino acids. The germline CDR1 and CDR2 sequences are SGHVS and FNYEAQ. Trimming removed 0 bases from V and 7 bases from J, with 13 bases in between.

Sequences were obtained from blood. The receptor was derived from a man between 70 and 80 years old in good health. V and J are TRBV7-6 and TRBJ2-1; D ambiguous. DNA of the CDR3: TGTGCCAGCAGCTTAGCGGGCGCGGAGACGAATGAGCAGTTCTTC. Translation: CASSLAGAETNEQFF.